The sequence of this T cell receptor (beta chain) was determined in a study of human T cells and chemical hapten exposure. As for the study in general: Minor pooled library volume differences mainly drove per-sample TCR yield variation.

Study-level points and caveats: No alteration of TCRs above 1 in 1000 frequency was seen with DPC sensitization.

As to this clonotype: The target antigen is unknown.

MiXCR was run by TCRdb on the RACE reads, yielding one entry per CDR3 protein. The top ten clones hold under 2% of a sample with 100,000 to 150,000 distinct CDR3 sequences, about 9% of them seen once. Time point: healthy volunteer bleed at 2 weeks. Before extraction, the whole blood was not fractionated, and total RNA was taken from it. This TCR derives from a male donor in good health. Some clones in this sample may be carry-over from other donors' samples. Sample: whole blood.

CDR3: CASSLGGEGSYEQYF. The CDR3 DNA follows: TGTGCCAGCAGTTTAGGGGGGGAAGGATCCTACGAGCAGTACTTC. V and J are TRBV27 and TRBJ2-7; 7 bases map to TRBD2. Germline V lookup: CDR1 MNHEY, CDR2 SMNVEV (reference sequence). The CDR3 totals 15 residues. J lost 1 base, V lost 2 bases, and 5 bases had no gene match.